These 10 T cell receptor beta chains were sequenced from one sample in a study of blood T cells in healthy people across ages. A second PCR, run for roughly 7 to 12 cycles, used a sample-barcoded 5' primer plus a J-beta primer mix. TCRdb used MiXCR to reprocess the 5' RACE reads, holding one entry per CDR3 protein. The table has hundreds of thousands of distinct CDR3 sequences, 20% to 25% seen once; the top ten hold 3% to 4.5%. Sequenced input: blood. The receptors here all came from a man between 65 and 85 years old in good health.

This clonotype was seen many times. The chain has TRBV7-9 and TRBJ2-5; D uncertain. Germline V lookup: CDR1 SEHNR, CDR2 FQNEAQ (reference sequence). Trimming left V 0 bases short and J 2 bases short, with 10 bases between. The CDR3 extends over 15 amino acids. This chain's CDR3 is CASSLAVTVQETQYF. CDR3 sequence (DNA): TGTGCCAGCAGCTTAGCGGTGACGGTACAAGAGACCCAGTACTTC.

V usage is TRBV13 and J usage is TRBJ2-7; 8 nucleotides align to TRBD2. Germline V lookup: CDR1 PRHDT, CDR2 FYEKMQ (reference sequence). J gave up 4 bases and V 7 bases, and 12 bases lay outside the gene matches. CDR3 length equals 15 residues. The CDR3 region has the DNA TGTGCCAGCACCAAGGAGGGTAGCGGGGTTTACGAGCAGTACTTC. Its protein product is CASTKEGSGVYEQYF. Supplemented by reference TRBV13 and TRBJ2-7, the full variable domain reads AAGVIQSPRHLIKEKRETATLKCYPIPRHDTVYWYQQGPGQDPQFLISFYEKMQSDKGSIPDRFSAQQFSDYHSELNMSSLELGDSALYFCASTKEGSGVYEQYFGPGTRLTVT.

This clonotype has more than one count but fewer than ten. This chain uses TRBV4-3 with TRBJ1-1; TRBD1 might be the D (5 bases). Trimming left V 3 bases short and J 1 base short, with 12 bases between. This CDR3 has 15 amino acids. Germline assignment: CDR1 LGHNA and CDR2 YSLEER. In DNA form, the CDR3 reads TGCGCCAGCAGCCAGACCCAGGGAAGGAACACTGAAGCTTTCTTT. Translating gives CASSQTQGRNTEAFF.

V and J are TRBV7-2 and TRBJ1-5, with no clear D. The germline CDR1 and CDR2 sequences are SGHTA and FQGNSA. V lost 3 bases, J lost 9 bases, and 9 bases lay in between. CDR3 length: 12 residues. CDR3 coding DNA: TGTGCCAGCAGCTTGAATCCAGGGCCCCAGCATTTT. It is translated as CASSLNPGPQHF.

V usage is TRBV5-1 and J usage is TRBJ2-7; D perhaps matches TRBD1 (7 bases). V was shortened by 1 base and J by 1 base, with 12 bases between the two germline ends. Looked up from germline, CDR1 is SGHRS and CDR2 is YFSETQ. The CDR3 extends over 15 amino acids. DNA of the CDR3: TGCGCCAGCAGCTTGTTTCAGGGGGGTTCCTACGAGCAGTACTTC. Translation: CASSLFQGGSYEQYF.

This clonotype was picked up many times. The V call is TRBV7-9, the J call TRBJ2-5, with unresolved D. In germline, CDR1 is SEHNR, CDR2 FQNEAQ (reference sequence). The CDR3 is 14 residues long. Trimming stripped 5 bases from V and 4 bases from J, with 14 bases between. CDR3 region: CASSLGTERETQYF. The CDR3 nucleotides read TGTGCCAGCAGCCTGGGTACCGAAAGAGAGACCCAGTACTTC.

This chain uses TRBV9 with TRBJ2-5; 8 nucleotides match TRBD2. The assigned J gene may be wrong: the sequence end matches TRBJ2-1 better. The germline gives CDR1 SGDLS, CDR2 YYNGEE. The CDR3 runs 16 residues. The CDR3 sequence is CASSVGSGSTYNEQFF. In nucleotides, the CDR3 is TGTGCCAGCAGCGTAGGAAGCGGGAGTACATACAATGAGCAGTTCTTC.

Many counts were recorded for this clonotype. The chain joins TRBV25-1 to TRBJ2-1, with TRBD2 identical over 8 bases. The CDR3 spans 15 residues. After removal of 3 bases from V and 7 bases from J, the junction contained 8 bases not matched to a gene. Germline values: CDR1 MGHDK, CDR2 SYGVNS. Written as DNA, the CDR3 is TGTGCCAGCAGTGATCCAGCGGGAGCGGGGAATGAGCAGTTCTTC. It translates to CASSDPAGAGNEQFF.

CDR3 bases: TGCAGTGCTAGTCCGGGCGGGGGGGCAACAGATACGCAGTATTTT. Translation: CSASPGGGATDTQYF. The V and J genes are TRBV20-1 and TRBJ2-3; TRBD2 aligns across 9 bases. Germline V gives CDR1 DFQATT, CDR2 SNEGSKA (reference sequence). J was trimmed by 3 bases and V by 3 bases; bases with no gene match: 7. This CDR3 is built from 15 residues.

The chain combines TRBV20-1 with TRBJ2-5; unclear D gene. The J call may be in error: the DNA end matches TRBJ2-1 better. Germline loops: CDR1 DFQATT, CDR2 SNEGSKA (reference sequence). The CDR3 consists of 13 residues. This chain's CDR3 is CSLLLDHKNEQFF. Here the CDR3 DNA reads TGCAGTCTCCTCTTGGACCACAAGAATGAGCAGTTCTTC.